This paragraph covers one TCR beta chain sequence. This sample stems from a study of shared clonotypes between healthy human individuals. Profiled with immunoSEQ multiplex PCR; TCRdb holds only in-frame clones, not every one. The data show about 1.5 million clones, roughly 96% seen once. This sequence originates from a man aged 25-45 years in good health. The sample consisted of naive CD4+ T cells sorted from blood. The subset was: CD45RA+ positively selected.

CDR3 sequence reads: CSAYRFSGELFF. The CDR3 nucleotides read TGCAGCGCTTACAGGTTTTCCGGGGAGCTGTTTTTT. The chain employs TRBV29-1 and TRBJ2-2; D might be TRBD1 (5 bases). CDR1 SQVTM and CDR2 ANQGSEA come from the germline V gene. V was trimmed by 7 bases and J by 6 bases, leaving 12 bases between them. This CDR3 comprises 12 residues.